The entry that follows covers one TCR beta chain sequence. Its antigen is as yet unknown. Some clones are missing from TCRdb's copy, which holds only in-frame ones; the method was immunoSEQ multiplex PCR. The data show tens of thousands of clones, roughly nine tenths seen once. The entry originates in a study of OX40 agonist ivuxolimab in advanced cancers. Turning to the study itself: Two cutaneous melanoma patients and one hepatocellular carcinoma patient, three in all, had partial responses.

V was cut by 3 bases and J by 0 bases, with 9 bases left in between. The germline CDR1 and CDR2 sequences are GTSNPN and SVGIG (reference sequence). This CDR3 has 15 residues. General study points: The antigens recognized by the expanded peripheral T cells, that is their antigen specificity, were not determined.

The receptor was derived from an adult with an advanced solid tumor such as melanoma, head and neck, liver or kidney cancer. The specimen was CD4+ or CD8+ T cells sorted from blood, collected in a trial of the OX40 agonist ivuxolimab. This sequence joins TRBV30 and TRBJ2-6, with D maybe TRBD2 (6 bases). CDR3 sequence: CAWSPGSSGANVLTF. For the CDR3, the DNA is TGTGCCTGGAGCCCCGGGAGCTCTGGGGCCAACGTCCTGACTTTC.